This section outlines one T cell receptor beta chain sequence together with its context. There are 14 residues in the CDR3. With V trimmed by 4 bases and J by 4 bases, 8 bases remained unmatched. Germline lookup yields CDR1 GTSNPN and CDR2 SVGIG (reference sequence). CD8+ and CD4+ T cells taken from blood had their TCR beta sequenced. The data stem from a study of CD8 T cells in Susac syndrome. When the RNA was reverse transcribed, random hexamers were used with an input of about 0.5 to 1 ug. TCRdb re-called the immunoSEQ multiplex PCR reads with MiXCR, one entry per CDR3 protein. The repertoire has 160,000 or so distinct CDR3 sequences, approximately 94% of them found once; the top ten carry just over 0.2%.

The sequenced sample consisted of CD8+ T cells from PBMCs. The receptor comes from a human donor with multiple sclerosis. The chain employs TRBV30 and TRBJ1-1; 8 bases match TRBD1. CDR3 in DNA: TGTGCCTGGAACCGGCAGGGGGCCGGCACTGAAGCTTTCTTT. It yields the protein CAWNRQGAGTEAFF.